These T cell receptor beta chains were read from a single sample in a study of technical replicates of blood from a few donors. The table came from immunoSEQ multiplex PCR; TCRdb's copy has only in-frame clones and leaves some out. Of more than 80,000 clones listed, nearly 97% are singletons. The sample taken for sequencing was T cells isolated from PBMCs. These receptors came from a human donor in good health. CDR3s include the opening cysteine and the closing phenylalanine or tryptophan. Each record gives: CDR3 DNA, CDR3 protein, clone size, J gene, V gene, D gene. D genes are given only for firm matches. Clone size is shown for a subset of rows, as once, few, many or a class of expanded clone.

CDR3 DNA: TGCGCCAGCAGCTTGGAGCTAGCGGGGGGGGATACGCAGTATTTT; CDR3 protein: CASSLELAGGDTQYF; clone size: .; J gene: TRBJ2-3; V gene: TRBV5-1; D gene: TRBD2
CDR3 DNA: TGCGCCAGCAGTGAATACAGTAGGAACACTGAAGCTTTCTTT; CDR3 protein: CASSEYSRNTEAFF; clone size: .; J gene: TRBJ1-1; V gene: TRBV10-2; D gene: .
CDR3 DNA: TGTGCCAGCAGCTTAGTCCTAACAGGGGACAATGAGCAGTTCTTC; CDR3 protein: CASSLVLTGDNEQFF; clone size: .; J gene: TRBJ2-1; V gene: TRBV7-8; D gene: TRBD1
CDR3 DNA: TGTGCCAGCAGTCTCGCAGCGGGAGGGGGTGAGCAGTACTTC; CDR3 protein: CASSLAAGGGEQYF; clone size: few; J gene: TRBJ2-7; V gene: TRBV2; D gene: TRBD2
CDR3 DNA: TGTGCCAGTATCAGGACTAGCGGGAGCGGTTTCGGTGAGCAGTTCTTC; CDR3 protein: CASIRTSGSGFGEQFF; clone size: .; J gene: TRBJ2-1; V gene: TRBV19; D gene: TRBD2
CDR3 DNA: TGCGCCAGCACCCCAACAGGGTTGGGTGAAGCTTTCTTT; CDR3 protein: CASTPTGLGEAFF; clone size: once; J gene: TRBJ1-1; V gene: TRBV4-1; D gene: .
CDR3 DNA: TGTGCTAGTGGTCTACCCGGGCGGGGTAGGACCTATAATTCACCCCTCCACTTT; CDR3 protein: CASGLPGRGRTYNSPLHF; clone size: .; J gene: TRBJ1-6; V gene: TRBV12-5; D gene: .
CDR3 DNA: TGTGCCAGCAGTTTACTCGGCCGAGGGAGGGGGAAGGCCGGGGAGCTGTTTTTT; CDR3 protein: CASSLLGRGRGKAGELFF; clone size: .; J gene: TRBJ2-2; V gene: TRBV28; D gene: .
CDR3 DNA: TGCGCCAGTAGGACAGGGCCTAACACCGGGGAGCTGTTTTTT; CDR3 protein: CASRTGPNTGELFF; clone size: .; J gene: TRBJ2-2; V gene: TRBV5-1; D gene: TRBD1
CDR3 DNA: TGTGCCAGCAGTTTTGGGGACAGGGAGAATTCACCCCTCCACTTT; CDR3 protein: CASSFGDRENSPLHF; clone size: .; J gene: TRBJ1-6; V gene: TRBV27; D gene: TRBD1
CDR3 DNA: TGTGCCAGCAGCTCCGGCACAGATACGCAGTATTTT; CDR3 protein: CASSSGTDTQYF; clone size: .; J gene: TRBJ2-3; V gene: TRBV7-8; D gene: .
CDR3 DNA: TGTGCCAGCTTCCTGACTGAATCGTACCAAGAGACCCAGTACTTC; CDR3 protein: CASFLTESYQETQYF; clone size: .; J gene: TRBJ2-5; V gene: TRBV6-1; D gene: .
CDR3 DNA: TGTGCCAGCAGCGTAATACGGGGGGGATACGCGAACACCGGGGAGCTGTTTTTT; CDR3 protein: CASSVIRGGYANTGELFF; clone size: .; J gene: TRBJ2-2; V gene: TRBV9; D gene: TRBD2
CDR3 DNA: TGCAGCGTTATTAGCGGGACTAGCACAGATACGCAGTATTTT; CDR3 protein: CSVISGTSTDTQYF; clone size: .; J gene: TRBJ2-3; V gene: TRBV29-1; D gene: TRBD2
CDR3 DNA: TGTGCCAGCAGTGGCGGGACGACCAGCTCCTACGAGCAGTACTTC; CDR3 protein: CASSGGTTSSYEQYF; clone size: .; J gene: TRBJ2-7; V gene: TRBV6-1; D gene: .
CDR3 DNA: TGTGCCAGCAGCTTAGCACAGGTACAGGGCTATGGCTACACCTTC; CDR3 protein: CASSLAQVQGYGYTF; clone size: .; J gene: TRBJ1-2; V gene: TRBV7-9; D gene: .
CDR3 DNA: TGTGCCAGCAGTGAATGGACAGGGACCTACGAGCAGTACTTC; CDR3 protein: CASSEWTGTYEQYF; clone size: .; J gene: TRBJ2-7; V gene: TRBV6-1; D gene: TRBD1
CDR3 DNA: TGTGCCAGCAGCCAAGGAATAACGAGCGGCACAGATACGCAGTATTTT; CDR3 protein: CASSQGITSGTDTQYF; clone size: .; J gene: TRBJ2-3; V gene: TRBV4-2; D gene: .
CDR3 DNA: TGTGCCAGCAGCTTAGGTCCGGGATTGAACACTGAAGCTTTCTTT; CDR3 protein: CASSLGPGLNTEAFF; clone size: .; J gene: TRBJ1-1; V gene: TRBV7-9; D gene: .
CDR3 DNA: TGTGCCAGCAGTCCTCTATGGGGCAGGGGTGATCAGCCCCAGCATTTT; CDR3 protein: CASSPLWGRGDQPQHF; clone size: .; J gene: TRBJ1-5; V gene: TRBV28; D gene: .
CDR3 DNA: TGTGCCAGCAGCTTATCGGCCTACAATGAGCAGTTCTTC; CDR3 protein: CASSLSAYNEQFF; clone size: .; J gene: TRBJ2-1; V gene: TRBV7-7; D gene: .
CDR3 DNA: TGTGCCAGCAGCTTAGCGGGGGGGCTAGCCAAAAACATTCAGTACTTC; CDR3 protein: CASSLAGGLAKNIQYF; clone size: .; J gene: TRBJ2-4; V gene: TRBV7-2; D gene: .
CDR3 DNA: TGCGCCAGCAGCCAAGATAACGGGATCTCCTACGAGCAGTACTTC; CDR3 protein: CASSQDNGISYEQYF; clone size: .; J gene: TRBJ2-7; V gene: TRBV4-1; D gene: .
CDR3 DNA: TGTGCCAGCAGCGGGTACGGAGGGGCTGAAGCTTTCTTT; CDR3 protein: CASSGYGGAEAFF; clone size: .; J gene: TRBJ1-1; V gene: TRBV7-8; D gene: .
CDR3 DNA: TGTGCCAGCAGTTTTTTAACGGCGGGTGTCCTGACTTTC; CDR3 protein: CASSFLTAGVLTF; clone size: .; J gene: TRBJ2-6; V gene: TRBV27; D gene: .
CDR3 DNA: TGCGCCAGCAGATTCGACAGGGGCAACGAGCAGTACTTC; CDR3 protein: CASRFDRGNEQYF; clone size: once; J gene: TRBJ2-7; V gene: TRBV5-1; D gene: TRBD1
CDR3 DNA: TGTGCCAGTAGTCTACTAACAGGGGGCTATAGCAATCAGCCCCAGCATTTT; CDR3 protein: CASSLLTGGYSNQPQHF; clone size: .; J gene: TRBJ1-5; V gene: TRBV19; D gene: TRBD1
CDR3 DNA: TGTGCCAGCAGGACAGGGTCGACCGGGGAGCTGTTTTTT; CDR3 protein: CASRTGSTGELFF; clone size: .; J gene: TRBJ2-2; V gene: TRBV6-5; D gene: TRBD1
CDR3 DNA: TGTGCCACCAGCAGAGATGGACAGGGGGGCAATGAGCAGTTCTTC; CDR3 protein: CATSRDGQGGNEQFF; clone size: .; J gene: TRBJ2-1; V gene: TRBV15; D gene: TRBD1
CDR3 DNA: TGTGCCAGCAGTTACGGGACAGGGTTTAATGAGCAGTTCTTC; CDR3 protein: CASSYGTGFNEQFF; clone size: .; J gene: TRBJ2-1; V gene: TRBV6-5; D gene: TRBD1
CDR3 DNA: TGTGCCAGCAGCTCCGTGGCCGGGGACCAAGAGACCCAGTACTTC; CDR3 protein: CASSSVAGDQETQYF; clone size: .; J gene: TRBJ2-5; V gene: TRBV5-6; D gene: .
CDR3 DNA: TGTGCCAGTAGTGCCCTACAGGGGGCGGACTACGAGCAGTACTTC; CDR3 protein: CASSALQGADYEQYF; clone size: .; J gene: TRBJ2-7; V gene: TRBV19; D gene: TRBD1
CDR3 DNA: TGCAGCGTGGCCGGGACAGGGCCCTTTAGCACAGATACGCAGTATTTT; CDR3 protein: CSVAGTGPFSTDTQYF; clone size: .; J gene: TRBJ2-3; V gene: TRBV29-1; D gene: TRBD1
CDR3 DNA: TGTGCCAGCGGAGGGATTGTGAAGGATGAGCAGTTCTTC; CDR3 protein: CASGGIVKDEQFF; clone size: .; J gene: TRBJ2-1; V gene: TRBV7-9; D gene: .
CDR3 DNA: TGCGCCAGCAGTAAAACATTCCAGGGGGCAGCTCAGCCCCAGCATTTT; CDR3 protein: CASSKTFQGAAQPQHF; clone size: .; J gene: TRBJ1-5; V gene: TRBV10-2; D gene: TRBD1
CDR3 DNA: TGCGCCAGCAGCTTGGCTTCGGATACGCAGTATTTT; CDR3 protein: CASSLASDTQYF; clone size: .; J gene: TRBJ2-3; V gene: TRBV5-1; D gene: .
CDR3 DNA: TGTGCCAGCAGCTTAACGGGACAGACGACCTACGAGCAGTACTTC; CDR3 protein: CASSLTGQTTYEQYF; clone size: .; J gene: TRBJ2-7; V gene: TRBV7-3; D gene: TRBD1
CDR3 DNA: TGTGCCAGCAGCTTACGAGGGTCCGACCTCTATGGCTACACCTTC; CDR3 protein: CASSLRGSDLYGYTF; clone size: once; J gene: TRBJ1-2; V gene: TRBV7-9; D gene: .
CDR3 DNA: TGTGCCAGCAATGCGTCAGGCTCCGAGCAGTACTTC; CDR3 protein: CASNASGSEQYF; clone size: once; J gene: TRBJ2-7; V gene: TRBV2; D gene: .
CDR3 DNA: TGCGCCAGCAGCCAAGATCAACTAGGAGTGCCCGGGGAGCTGTTTTTT; CDR3 protein: CASSQDQLGVPGELFF; clone size: once; J gene: TRBJ2-2; V gene: TRBV4-1; D gene: .
CDR3 DNA: TGTGCCAGCAGCGTAGGCACAGGGGTTAACTATGGCTACACCTTC; CDR3 protein: CASSVGTGVNYGYTF; clone size: .; J gene: TRBJ1-2; V gene: TRBV9; D gene: TRBD1
CDR3 DNA: TGTGCCAGCAGCTTAATTGGGGCCGCAAGTGGCTACACCTTC; CDR3 protein: CASSLIGAASGYTF; clone size: .; J gene: TRBJ1-2; V gene: TRBV7-9; D gene: .